This is a list of T cell receptor beta chains from one sample in a study of beta chain features in type 1 diabetes. Generated by immunoSEQ multiplex PCR, the TCRdb table keeps only in-frame clones and is missing some. The sample comprises 600,000 or so clones, about 14% of which are singletons, and approximately 0.039% rests with the top ten. Material: naive CD4+ T cells from blood. The receptors stem from a man younger than 35 with type 1 diabetes. Both conserved end residues are part of each CDR3. D genes are given only for firm matches. Clone size appears in some rows only: once, few, many, or a class for an expanded clone.

V gene: TRBV9
J gene: TRBJ2-1
D gene: TRBD2
clone size: NA
CDR3 protein: CASSLNWGGLAGVEQFF
CDR3 DNA: TGTGCCAGCAGCCTAAACTGGGGAGGACTAGCGGGAGTTGAGCAGTTCTTC

V gene: TRBV5-6
J gene: TRBJ1-1
D gene: NA
clone size: NA
CDR3 protein: CASSFRGTEAFF
CDR3 DNA: TGTGCCAGCAGCTTCAGGGGCACTGAAGCTTTCTTT

V gene: TRBV29-1
J gene: TRBJ1-5
D gene: NA
clone size: few
CDR3 protein: CSVAGGIANQPQHF
CDR3 DNA: TGCAGCGTAGCCGGGGGGATCGCCAATCAGCCCCAGCATTTT

V gene: TRBV30
J gene: TRBJ2-2
D gene: TRBD2
clone size: NA
CDR3 protein: CAWKPGLAVTGELFF
CDR3 DNA: TGTGCCTGGAAACCGGGACTAGCGGTTACCGGGGAGCTGTTTTTT

V gene: TRBV6-5
J gene: TRBJ1-1
D gene: TRBD1
clone size: few
CDR3 protein: CASGRQGTEAFF
CDR3 DNA: TGTGCCAGCGGTAGACAGGGCACTGAAGCTTTCTTT

V gene: TRBV7-2
J gene: TRBJ2-3
D gene: TRBD2
clone size: NA
CDR3 protein: CASSFERENTDTQYF
CDR3 DNA: TGTGCCAGCAGCTTTGAGCGGGAGAACACAGATACGCAGTATTTT

V gene: TRBV30
J gene: TRBJ2-1
D gene: NA
clone size: NA
CDR3 protein: CAWNTANEQFF
CDR3 DNA: TGTGCCTGGAATACGGCCAATGAGCAGTTCTTC

V gene: TRBV7-9
J gene: TRBJ1-3
D gene: NA
clone size: few
CDR3 protein: CASSLFSGNTIYF
CDR3 DNA: TGTGCCAGCAGCCTCTTCTCTGGAAACACCATATATTTT

V gene: TRBV7-8
J gene: TRBJ2-5
D gene: NA
clone size: NA
CDR3 protein: CASSLSEFRETQYF
CDR3 DNA: TGTGCCAGCAGCTTATCTGAGTTCAGGGAGACCCAGTACTTC

V gene: TRBV12-5
J gene: TRBJ2-5
D gene: NA
clone size: NA
CDR3 protein: CASGSFPPGRGQETQYF
CDR3 DNA: TGTGCTAGTGGTTCCTTCCCTCCAGGGAGAGGGCAAGAGACCCAGTACTTC

V gene: TRBV29-1
J gene: TRBJ1-1
D gene: NA
clone size: NA
CDR3 protein: CSVEAAPNTEAFF
CDR3 DNA: TGCAGCGTTGAAGCGGCTCCGAACACTGAAGCTTTCTTT

V gene: TRBV5-1
J gene: TRBJ2-1
D gene: TRBD2
clone size: few
CDR3 protein: CASGPGLAIYNEQFF
CDR3 DNA: TGCGCCAGCGGACCGGGACTAGCGATTTACAATGAGCAGTTCTTC

V gene: TRBV19
J gene: TRBJ1-4
D gene: NA
clone size: few
CDR3 protein: CAAAGATNEKLFF
CDR3 DNA: TGTGCCGCGGCGGGAGCAACTAATGAAAAACTGTTTTTT

V gene: TRBV19
J gene: TRBJ2-4
D gene: NA
clone size: few
CDR3 protein: CASSISGPPNIQYF
CDR3 DNA: TGTGCCAGTAGTATAAGCGGGCCCCCAAACATTCAGTACTTC

V gene: TRBV10-3
J gene: TRBJ2-6
D gene: NA
clone size: few
CDR3 protein: CAISTPSSGANVLTF
CDR3 DNA: TGTGCCATCAGTACACCCTCCAGCGGGGCCAACGTCCTGACTTTC

V gene: TRBV13
J gene: TRBJ2-5
D gene: NA
clone size: NA
CDR3 protein: CASSSGDFTYQETQYF
CDR3 DNA: TGTGCCAGCAGCTCTGGAGACTTCACCTACCAAGAGACCCAGTACTTC

V gene: TRBV29-1
J gene: TRBJ1-5
D gene: TRBD1
clone size: NA
CDR3 protein: CSARQGGGQPQHF
CDR3 DNA: TGCAGCGCCAGACAGGGCGGGGGTCAGCCCCAGCATTTT

V gene: TRBV7-2
J gene: TRBJ2-3
D gene: TRBD2
clone size: few
CDR3 protein: CASSSTSGGGTDTQYF
CDR3 DNA: TGTGCCAGCAGCTCGACTAGCGGGGGGGGCACAGATACGCAGTATTTT

V gene: TRBV25-1
J gene: TRBJ2-3
D gene: NA
clone size: NA
CDR3 protein: CASTPGQISSTDTQYF
CDR3 DNA: TGTGCCAGCACCCCTGGACAGATCTCTAGCACAGATACGCAGTATTTT

V gene: TRBV30
J gene: TRBJ2-1
D gene: TRBD2
clone size: NA
CDR3 protein: CAWRFSGSPNEQFF
CDR3 DNA: TGTGCCTGGAGGTTTAGCGGGAGTCCCAATGAGCAGTTCTTC

V gene: TRBV4-1
J gene: TRBJ2-7
D gene: NA
clone size: NA
CDR3 protein: CASSLGTLIYEQYF
CDR3 DNA: TGCGCCAGCAGCCTCGGGACACTTATATACGAGCAGTACTTC

V gene: TRBV2
J gene: TRBJ2-5
D gene: TRBD2
clone size: few
CDR3 protein: CASSFLAGEETQYF
CDR3 DNA: TGTGCCAGCAGTTTCTTAGCGGGAGAAGAGACCCAGTACTTC

V gene: TRBV14
J gene: TRBJ2-5
D gene: TRBD1
clone size: few
CDR3 protein: CASSQVTGAPGTQYF
CDR3 DNA: TGTGCCAGCAGCCAAGTAACAGGGGCTCCTGGGACCCAGTACTTC

V gene: TRBV6-1
J gene: TRBJ2-1
D gene: NA
clone size: few
CDR3 protein: CASGPVEQFF
CDR3 DNA: TGTGCCAGCGGGCCCGTTGAGCAGTTCTTC

V gene: TRBV30
J gene: TRBJ2-3
D gene: NA
clone size: few
CDR3 protein: CAWSAGPTQYF
CDR3 DNA: TGTGCCTGGAGTGCCGGGCCCACGCAGTATTTT

V gene: TRBV30
J gene: TRBJ2-5
D gene: NA
clone size: few
CDR3 protein: CAWSVLTLQETQYF
CDR3 DNA: TGTGCCTGGAGTGTACTGACGCTCCAAGAGACCCAGTACTTC

V gene: TRBV10-3
J gene: TRBJ2-3
D gene: TRBD2
clone size: few
CDR3 protein: CAISDSTSGDTQYF
CDR3 DNA: TGTGCCATCAGTGATTCGACTAGCGGAGATACGCAGTATTTT

V gene: TRBV7-9
J gene: TRBJ1-1
D gene: NA
clone size: NA
CDR3 protein: CASSQITVNTEAFF
CDR3 DNA: TGTGCCAGCAGCCAAATTACGGTGAACACTGAAGCTTTCTTT

V gene: TRBV15
J gene: TRBJ1-2
D gene: NA
clone size: few
CDR3 protein: CATSRVGDPARFWGYTF
CDR3 DNA: TGTGCCACCAGCAGAGTTGGTGACCCCGCCCGATTTTGGGGCTACACCTTC

V gene: TRBV18
J gene: TRBJ2-5
D gene: TRBD1
clone size: NA
CDR3 protein: CASSSTGGPETQYF
CDR3 DNA: TGTGCCAGCTCATCCACAGGGGGCCCAGAGACCCAGTACTTC

V gene: TRBV7-2
J gene: TRBJ1-6
D gene: NA
clone size: few
CDR3 protein: CASSFGTSSYNSPLHF
CDR3 DNA: TGTGCCAGCAGCTTCGGGACTAGCTCCTATAATTCACCCCTCCACTTT

V gene: TRBV30
J gene: TRBJ2-3
D gene: NA
clone size: few
CDR3 protein: CAWAAIVGRPPDTQYF
CDR3 DNA: TGTGCCTGGGCCGCGATCGTTGGGAGGCCCCCCGATACGCAGTATTTT

V gene: TRBV19
J gene: TRBJ2-1
D gene: NA
clone size: few
CDR3 protein: CASRNAGLNNEQFF
CDR3 DNA: TGTGCCAGTAGAAACGCCGGACTTAACAATGAGCAGTTCTTC

V gene: TRBV2
J gene: TRBJ2-3
D gene: TRBD1
clone size: few
CDR3 protein: CASKGATDTQYF
CDR3 DNA: TGTGCCAGCAAGGGGGCGACAGATACGCAGTATTTT

V gene: TRBV20-1
J gene: TRBJ2-3
D gene: NA
clone size: NA
CDR3 protein: CSATWEAQYF
CDR3 DNA: TGCAGTGCTACCTGGGAGGCGCAGTATTTT

V gene: TRBV9
J gene: TRBJ2-3
D gene: NA
clone size: NA
CDR3 protein: CASSPTSSTDTQYF
CDR3 DNA: TGTGCCAGCAGCCCGACTAGTTCGACAGATACGCAGTATTTT

V gene: TRBV5-6
J gene: TRBJ2-6
D gene: NA
clone size: NA
CDR3 protein: CASSLSGGTRGANVLTF
CDR3 DNA: TGTGCCAGCAGCTTGTCAGGCGGCACTCGTGGGGCCAACGTCCTGACTTTC

V gene: TRBV30
J gene: TRBJ1-3
D gene: NA
clone size: NA
CDR3 protein: CAQDSMSGNTIYF
CDR3 DNA: TGTGCCCAAGACAGTATGTCTGGAAACACCATATATTTT

V gene: TRBV30
J gene: TRBJ1-1
D gene: NA
clone size: NA
CDR3 protein: CAWSVQVSTEAFF
CDR3 DNA: TGTGCCTGGAGTGTACAGGTTTCGACTGAAGCTTTCTTT

V gene: TRBV7-2
J gene: TRBJ1-2
D gene: NA
clone size: few
CDR3 protein: CASSSGAQVDYGYTF
CDR3 DNA: TGTGCCAGCAGCTCTGGGGCCCAGGTAGACTATGGCTACACCTTC

V gene: TRBV5-1
J gene: TRBJ2-7
D gene: NA
clone size: NA
CDR3 protein: CASSFREGGQYF
CDR3 DNA: TGCGCCAGCAGCTTTAGAGAAGGAGGACAGTACTTC

V gene: TRBV29-1
J gene: TRBJ1-1
D gene: NA
clone size: NA
CDR3 protein: CSVAGGDTEAFF
CDR3 DNA: TGCAGCGTTGCAGGAGGTGACACTGAAGCTTTCTTT

V gene: TRBV30
J gene: TRBJ1-1
D gene: NA
clone size: NA
CDR3 protein: CAWSEPGKAAEAFF
CDR3 DNA: TGTGCCTGGAGTGAGCCAGGGAAGGCTGCTGAAGCTTTCTTT

V gene: TRBV13
J gene: TRBJ2-1
D gene: TRBD1
clone size: few
CDR3 protein: CASSPDRVNRQQFF
CDR3 DNA: TGTGCCAGCAGTCCAGACAGGGTGAATCGCCAGCAGTTCTTC

V gene: TRBV27
J gene: TRBJ2-1
D gene: NA
clone size: NA
CDR3 protein: CASSLWTGYEQFF
CDR3 DNA: TGTGCCAGCAGTTTATGGACGGGCTATGAGCAGTTCTTC

V gene: TRBV7-2
J gene: TRBJ1-5
D gene: NA
clone size: few
CDR3 protein: CASSQGQAFNQPQHF
CDR3 DNA: TGTGCCAGCAGCCAAGGGCAGGCTTTCAATCAGCCCCAGCATTTT

V gene: TRBV30
J gene: TRBJ1-1
D gene: NA
clone size: NA
CDR3 protein: CAWNQGFDTEAFF
CDR3 DNA: TGTGCCTGGAACCAGGGGTTCGACACTGAAGCTTTCTTT

V gene: TRBV28
J gene: TRBJ2-7
D gene: NA
clone size: few
CDR3 protein: CASSAGTRYEQYF
CDR3 DNA: TGTGCCAGCAGTGCCGGGACAAGATACGAGCAGTACTTC

V gene: TRBV7-2
J gene: TRBJ2-3
D gene: NA
clone size: NA
CDR3 protein: CASSRAPPGHPTDTQYF
CDR3 DNA: TGTGCCAGCAGCCGAGCCCCGCCGGGACATCCCACAGATACGCAGTATTTT

V gene: TRBV5-1
J gene: TRBJ2-1
D gene: NA
clone size: few
CDR3 protein: CASSLEIAVSYNEQFF
CDR3 DNA: TGCGCCAGCAGCTTGGAAATAGCGGTCTCCTACAATGAGCAGTTCTTC

V gene: TRBV27
J gene: TRBJ1-1
D gene: NA
clone size: few
CDR3 protein: CASSLRGETFF
CDR3 DNA: TGTGCCAGCAGTTTAAGGGGGGAAACTTTCTTT

V gene: TRBV7-9
J gene: TRBJ2-1
D gene: TRBD2
clone size: few
CDR3 protein: CASSHHQSGGLSNEQFF
CDR3 DNA: TGTGCCAGCAGCCACCACCAAAGCGGGGGGCTAAGCAATGAGCAGTTCTTC